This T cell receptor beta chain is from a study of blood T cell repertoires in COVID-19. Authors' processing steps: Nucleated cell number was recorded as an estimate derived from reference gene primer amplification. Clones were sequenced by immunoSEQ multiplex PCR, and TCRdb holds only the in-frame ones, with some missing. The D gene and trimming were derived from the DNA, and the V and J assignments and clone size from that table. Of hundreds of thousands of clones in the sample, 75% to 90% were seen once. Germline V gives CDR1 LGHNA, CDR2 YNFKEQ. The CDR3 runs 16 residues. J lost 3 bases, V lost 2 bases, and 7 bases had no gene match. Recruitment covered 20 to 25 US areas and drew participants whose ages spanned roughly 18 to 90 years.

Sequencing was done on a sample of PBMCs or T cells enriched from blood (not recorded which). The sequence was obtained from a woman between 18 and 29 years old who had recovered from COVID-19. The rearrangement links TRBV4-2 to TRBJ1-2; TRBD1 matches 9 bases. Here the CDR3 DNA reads TGTGCCAGCAGCCAAAAGGGACAGGGACGGTACTATGGCTACACCTTC. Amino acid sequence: CASSQKGQGRYYGYTF.